This is a list of T cell receptor beta chains from one sample in a study of technical replicates of blood from a few donors. Clones were sequenced by immunoSEQ multiplex PCR, and TCRdb holds only the in-frame ones, with some missing. The sample lists roughly 79,000 clones, more than 90% seen once, with under 0.4% in the top ten. The material sequenced was T cells isolated from PBMCs. These receptors originate from a human donor in good health. The CDR3 runs from the conserved cysteine through the conserved F or W.

V,CDR3
TRBV13,CASSSGFHYGYTF
TRBV11-2,CASSLLNPYYEQYF
TRBV6-1,CASTFLAGADTQYF
TRBV6-5,CASSRQGFKNYGYTF
TRBV4-2,CASSTGFSGNTIYF
TRBV27,CASTDRDRVGQPQHF
TRBV6-1,CASRDSHNQPQHF
TRBV19,CASSISRGNYGYTF
TRBV5-1,CASSQDRNQPQHF
TRBV19,CASIGSGANVLTF
TRBV7-9,CASSMQGIAETQYF
TRBV21-1,CASSLPVPPGGQPQHF
TRBV11-2,CASSQNLAGGTDTQYF
TRBV6-5,CASRTTPFSTDTQYF
TRBV30,CAWRHNKRETTGELFF
TRBV5-5,CASSERQGGLYGYTF
TRBV29-1,CSVEDPGWRAIGAFF
TRBV10-3,CAIQDAGSGYTF
TRBV11-2,CASSLVGGNTEAFF